This TCR beta chain is drawn from a study of cytomegalovirus exposure and HLA in healthy donors. Study details: It was reported in a later analysis that the same platform had been used for the approximately 110 validation repertoires as for the roughly 650 first-cohort repertoires.

Note on this clone: Its antigen remains unidentified.

The study, taken as a whole, reports: Overall, approximately 150 TCR beta chains were annotated as cytomegalovirus-associated. The classifier was said to identify cytomegalovirus status with high specificity and sensitivity.

The CDR3 sequence is 14 residues long. Germline-derived CDR1 and CDR2 are SGHNT and YYREEE (reference sequence). The V end was cut by 0 bases, the J end by 3 bases, with 7 bases between. Data came from immunoSEQ multiplex PCR; TCRdb stores just in-frame clones and leaves some out. The sample includes tens of thousands of clones, 90% to 95% of them seen just once. Sequenced sample: PBMCs. V gene TRBV5-4 combines with J gene TRBJ1-3; D unresolved. This sequence originates from a young man in good health and CMV-seronegative. The CDR3 DNA sequence: TGTGCCAGCAGCTTGGACGGGGTTGGAAACACCATATATTTT. Protein: CASSLDGVGNTIYF.